The 7 T cell receptor beta chains in this list originate from one sample, sequenced in a study of T cells after yellow fever vaccination. MiXCR, applied by TCRdb to the 5' RACE reads, yields one record per CDR3 protein. Of around 260,000 distinct CDR3 sequences listed, over 4.5% are singletons. The source was CD4+ T cells sorted from PBMCs, collected on the day of the yellow fever booster vaccination. Every receptor here comes from a man younger than 35 who received the YFV17D yellow fever vaccine.

The CDR3 DNA follows: TGTGCCAGCAGCGTAGTCGGGACTAGCGGCGATACGCAGTATTTT. This codes for CASSVVGTSGDTQYF. The chain has TRBV9 and TRBJ2-3; 11 nucleotides align to TRBD2. The germline V gene has CDR1 SGDLS and CDR2 YYNGEE. The CDR3 runs 15 residues. The J segment lost 6 bases and the V segment lost 0 bases, leaving 3 bases of the junction unmatched.

This clonotype was picked up a small number of times. The CDR3: CASSYWGQGANTEAFF. The CDR3 bases are TGTGCCAGCAGTTACTGGGGACAGGGCGCCAACACTGAAGCTTTCTTT. V and J are TRBV6-5 and TRBJ1-1; TRBD1 matches at 9 bases. The germline CDR1 and CDR2 sequences are MNHEY and SVGAGI. Trimming took 1 base from V and 2 from J; bases not matched to a gene: 5. This CDR3 has 16 residues.

This clonotype has just a few counts. CDR3 in amino acids: CASTPPGGADTQYF. The CDR3 DNA follows: TGTGCCAGCACCCCACCGGGCGGGGCGGATACGCAGTATTTT. This chain connects TRBV6-5 to TRBJ2-3; tentative D call: TRBD2 (6 bases). CDR3 length: 14 residues. Between the trimmed V and J ends, which lost 7 bases and 6 bases, there was a span of 17 bases. Per the germline V gene, CDR1 is MNHEY and CDR2 is SVGAGI.

The chain recombines TRBV28 with TRBJ1-1, with unresolved D. Looked up from germline, CDR1 is MDHEN and CDR2 is SYDVKM. Trimming removed 6 bases at V and 3 bases at J, with 8 bases between. The CDR3 covers 12 residues. The CDR3 nucleotides read TGTGCCAGCAGGATTCGTGACACTGAAGCTTTCTTT. Its protein is CASRIRDTEAFF. The full variable domain, in which reference TRBV28 and TRBJ1-1 provide the parts outside the CDR3, is DVKVTQSSRYLVKRTGEKVFLECVQDMDHENMFWYRQDPGLGLRLIYFSYDVKMKEKGDIPEGYSVSREKKERFSLILESASTNQTSMYLCASRIRDTEAFFGQGTRLTVV.

CDR3 residues: CASSPRQNYYGYTF. The CDR3 DNA sequence: TGTGCCAGCAGCCCCCGACAGAATTACTATGGCTACACCTTC. This sequence joins TRBV7-2 and TRBJ1-2; D possibly corresponds to TRBD1 (5 bases). The CDR3 contains 14 residues. CDR1 and CDR2 (germline): SGHTA, FQGNSA. V gave up 5 bases and J gave up 3 bases, with 13 bases separating them.

This clonotype was seen a handful of times. V and J are TRBV4-3 and TRBJ1-2; D is possibly TRBD1 (6 bases). The CDR3 spans 17 residues. Germline-derived CDR1 and CDR2 are LGHNA and YSLEER. Deletions cut 0 bases from V and 7 bases from J, with 21 bases between. The CDR3 reads CASSQEVTGRALFGYTF. The DNA of the CDR3 is TGCGCCAGCAGCCAAGAAGTCACAGGGAGGGCTTTATTTGGCTACACCTTC.

This clonotype was picked up a small number of times. The CDR3 nucleotides are TGTGCCAGCAGCGAAAGACGGATCAATCAGCCCCAGCATTTT. It is translated as CASSERRINQPQHF. The V call is TRBV28, the J call TRBJ1-5, with D unclear. The ends were cut back, 6 bases at V and 3 bases at J, with 12 bases in the middle. The CDR3 contains 14 residues. Germline V lookup: CDR1 MDHEN, CDR2 SYDVKM.